This TCR beta chain was sequenced during a study of OX40 agonist ivuxolimab in advanced cancers. The CDR3 consists of 14 residues. Germline CDR1 is SGDLS and CDR2 is YYNGEE. Measured with immunoSEQ multiplex PCR; TCRdb has only the in-frame clones, and not every one. This table holds under 35,000 clones, roughly 90% found once. Blood was sampled at baseline, cycle 4 day 1, and cycle 7 day 1. V and J are TRBV9 and TRBJ2-5, with unresolved D. The closer fit of TRBJ2-7 to the DNA end suggests the J call may be wrong. The receptor was isolated from an adult with an advanced solid tumor such as melanoma, head and neck, liver or kidney cancer. The sample was CD4+ or CD8+ T cells sorted from blood, taken in a trial of the OX40 agonist ivuxolimab. CDR3 sequence: CASSALAGTYEQYF. CDR3 DNA: TGTGCCAGCAGCGCCTTGGCAGGCACCTACGAGCAGTACTTC.